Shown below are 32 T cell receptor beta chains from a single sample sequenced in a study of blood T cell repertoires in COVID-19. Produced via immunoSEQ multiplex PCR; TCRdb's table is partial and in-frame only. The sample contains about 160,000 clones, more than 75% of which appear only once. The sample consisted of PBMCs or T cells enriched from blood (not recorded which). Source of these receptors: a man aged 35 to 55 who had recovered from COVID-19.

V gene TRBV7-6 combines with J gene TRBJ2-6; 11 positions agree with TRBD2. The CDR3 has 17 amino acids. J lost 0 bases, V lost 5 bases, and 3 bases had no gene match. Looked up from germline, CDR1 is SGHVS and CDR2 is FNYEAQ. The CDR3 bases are TGTGCCAGCAGCCCCGGACTAGCGGGCTCTGGGGCCAACGTCCTGACTTTC. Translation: CASSPGLAGSGANVLTF.

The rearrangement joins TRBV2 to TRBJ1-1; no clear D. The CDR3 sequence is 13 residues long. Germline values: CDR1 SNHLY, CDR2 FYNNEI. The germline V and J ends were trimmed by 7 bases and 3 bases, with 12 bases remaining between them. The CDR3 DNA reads TGTGCCAGCAAGCCGGGGAGGCACACTGAAGCTTTCTTT. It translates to CASKPGRHTEAFF. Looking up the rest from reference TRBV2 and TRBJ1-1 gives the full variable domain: EPEVTQTPSHQVTQMGQEVILRCVPISNHLYFYWYRQILGQKVEFLVSFYNNEISEKSEIFDDQFSVERPDGSNFTLKIRSTKLEDSAMYFCASKPGRHTEAFFGQGTRLTVV.

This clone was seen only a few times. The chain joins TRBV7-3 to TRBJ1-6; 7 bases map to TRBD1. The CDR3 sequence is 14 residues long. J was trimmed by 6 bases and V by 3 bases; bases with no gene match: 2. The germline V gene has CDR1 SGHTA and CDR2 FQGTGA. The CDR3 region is CASSLGTANSPLHF. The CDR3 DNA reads TGTGCCAGCAGCTTGGGGACAGCTAATTCACCCCTCCACTTT. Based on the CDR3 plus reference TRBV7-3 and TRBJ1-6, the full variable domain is GAGVSQTPSNKVTEKGKYVELRCDPISGHTALYWYRQSLGQGPEFLIYFQGTGAADDSGLPNDRFFAVRPEGSVSTLKIQRTERGDSAVYLCASSLGTANSPLHFGNGTRLTVT.

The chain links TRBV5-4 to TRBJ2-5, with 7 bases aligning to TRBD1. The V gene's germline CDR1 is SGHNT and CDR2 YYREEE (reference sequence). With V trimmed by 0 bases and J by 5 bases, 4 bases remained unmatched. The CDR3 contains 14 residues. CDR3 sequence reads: CASSLEGGQETQYF. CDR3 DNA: TGTGCCAGCAGCTTGGAAGGGGGCCAGGAGACCCAGTACTTC.

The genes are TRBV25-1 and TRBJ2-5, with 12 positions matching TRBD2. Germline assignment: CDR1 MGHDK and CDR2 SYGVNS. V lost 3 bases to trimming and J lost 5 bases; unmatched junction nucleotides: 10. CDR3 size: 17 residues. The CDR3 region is CASSEVGLAGGYETQYF. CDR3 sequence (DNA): TGTGCCAGCAGTGAGGTGGGGCTAGCGGGGGGGTATGAGACCCAGTACTTC.

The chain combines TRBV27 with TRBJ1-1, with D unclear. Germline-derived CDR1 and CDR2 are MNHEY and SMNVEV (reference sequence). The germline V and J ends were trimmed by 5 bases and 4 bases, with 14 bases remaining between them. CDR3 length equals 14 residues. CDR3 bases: TGTGCCAGCAGTACGTGGAACGCGGGCACTGAAGCTTTCTTT. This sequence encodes CASSTWNAGTEAFF.

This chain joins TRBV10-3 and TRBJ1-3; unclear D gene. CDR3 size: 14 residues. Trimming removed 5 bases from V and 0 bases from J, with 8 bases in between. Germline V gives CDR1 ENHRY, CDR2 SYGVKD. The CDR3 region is CAISRESSGNTIYF. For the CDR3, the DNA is TGTGCCATCAGTCGAGAATCCTCTGGAAACACCATATATTTT.

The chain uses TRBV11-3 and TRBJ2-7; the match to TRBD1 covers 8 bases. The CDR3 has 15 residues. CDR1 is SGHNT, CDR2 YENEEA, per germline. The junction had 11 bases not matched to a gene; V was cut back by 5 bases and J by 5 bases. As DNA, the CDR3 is TGTGCCAGCAGCCCAACGACAGGGGCCCTGAACGAGCAGTACTTC. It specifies CASSPTTGALNEQYF.

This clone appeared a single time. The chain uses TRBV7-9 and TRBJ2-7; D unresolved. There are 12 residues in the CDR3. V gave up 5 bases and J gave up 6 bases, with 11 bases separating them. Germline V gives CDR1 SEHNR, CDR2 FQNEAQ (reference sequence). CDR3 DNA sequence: TGTGCCAGCAGCCCCACCGGCGGCGAGCAGTACTTC. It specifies CASSPTGGEQYF.

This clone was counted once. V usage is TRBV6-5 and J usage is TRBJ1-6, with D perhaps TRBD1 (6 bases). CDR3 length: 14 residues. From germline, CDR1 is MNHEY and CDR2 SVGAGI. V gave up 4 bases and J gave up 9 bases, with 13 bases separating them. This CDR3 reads CASSSGRGPSPLHF. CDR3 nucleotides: TGTGCCAGCAGTTCCGGCAGGGGCCCTTCACCCCTCCACTTT.

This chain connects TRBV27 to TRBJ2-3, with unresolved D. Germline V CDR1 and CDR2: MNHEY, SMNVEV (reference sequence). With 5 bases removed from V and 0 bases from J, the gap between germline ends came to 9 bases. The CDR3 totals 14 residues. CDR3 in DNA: TGTGCCAGCAGTCCGGTTTCTAGCACAGATACGCAGTATTTT. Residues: CASSPVSSTDTQYF.

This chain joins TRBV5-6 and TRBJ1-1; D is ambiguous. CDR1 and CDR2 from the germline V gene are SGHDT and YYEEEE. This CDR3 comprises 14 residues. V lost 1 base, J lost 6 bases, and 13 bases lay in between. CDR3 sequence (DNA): TGTGCCAGCAGCTTGTCCGCTACCCCCGCTGAAGCTTTCTTT. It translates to CASSLSATPAEAFF.

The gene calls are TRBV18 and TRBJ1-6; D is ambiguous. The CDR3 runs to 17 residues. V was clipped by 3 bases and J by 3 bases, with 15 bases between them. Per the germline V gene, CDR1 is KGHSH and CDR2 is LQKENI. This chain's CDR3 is CASSPQTATNYNSPLHF. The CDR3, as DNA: TGTGCCAGCTCACCGCAGACCGCAACTAACTATAATTCACCCCTCCACTTT.

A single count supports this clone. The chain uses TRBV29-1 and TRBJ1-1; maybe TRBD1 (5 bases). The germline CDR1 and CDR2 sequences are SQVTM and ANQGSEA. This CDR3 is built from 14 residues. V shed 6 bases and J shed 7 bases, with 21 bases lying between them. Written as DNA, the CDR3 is TGCAGCGTCAACCTAAGGCTCGCCGGGGGTGAAGCTTTCTTT. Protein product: CSVNLRLAGGEAFF. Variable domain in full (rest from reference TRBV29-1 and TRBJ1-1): SAVISQKPSRDICQRGTSLTIQCQVDSQVTMMFWYRQQPGQSLTLIATANQGSEATYESGFVIDKFPISRPNLTFSTLTVSNMSPEDSSIYLCSVNLRLAGGEAFFGQGTRLTVV.

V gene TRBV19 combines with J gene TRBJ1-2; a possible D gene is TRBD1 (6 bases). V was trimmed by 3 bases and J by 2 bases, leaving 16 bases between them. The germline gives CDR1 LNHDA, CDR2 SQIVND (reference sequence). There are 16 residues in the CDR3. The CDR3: CASSILQGGGNYGYTF. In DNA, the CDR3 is TGTGCCAGTAGTATCTTACAGGGTGGGGGAAACTATGGCTACACCTTC.

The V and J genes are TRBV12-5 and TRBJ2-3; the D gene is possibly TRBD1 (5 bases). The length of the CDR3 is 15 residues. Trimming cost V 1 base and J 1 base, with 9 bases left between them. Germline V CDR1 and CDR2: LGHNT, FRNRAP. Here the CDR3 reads CASGLGGGGTDTQYF. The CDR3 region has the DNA TGTGCTAGTGGTTTGGGGGGCGGAGGCACAGATACGCAGTATTTT.

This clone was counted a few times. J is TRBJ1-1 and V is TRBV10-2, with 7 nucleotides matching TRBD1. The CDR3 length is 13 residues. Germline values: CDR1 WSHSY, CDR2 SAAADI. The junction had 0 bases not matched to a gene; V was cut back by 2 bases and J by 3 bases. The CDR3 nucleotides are TGCGCCAGCAGTGAGACAGGGGACACTGAAGCTTTCTTT. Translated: CASSETGDTEAFF.

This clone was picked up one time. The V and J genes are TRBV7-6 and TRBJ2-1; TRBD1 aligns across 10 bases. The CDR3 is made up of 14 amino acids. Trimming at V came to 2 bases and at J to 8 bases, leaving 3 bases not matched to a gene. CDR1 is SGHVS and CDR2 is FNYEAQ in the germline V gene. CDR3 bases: TGTGCCAGCAGCTTATCGGGACAGGGGTATGAGCAGTTCTTC. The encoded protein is CASSLSGQGYEQFF.

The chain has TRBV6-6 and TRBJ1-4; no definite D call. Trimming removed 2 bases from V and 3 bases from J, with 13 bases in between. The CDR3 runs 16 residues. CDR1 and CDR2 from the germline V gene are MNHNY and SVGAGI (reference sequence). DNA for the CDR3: TGTGCCAGCAGTTACCAGTCCCCGACTTCTAATGAAAAACTGTTTTTT. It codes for CASSYQSPTSNEKLFF.

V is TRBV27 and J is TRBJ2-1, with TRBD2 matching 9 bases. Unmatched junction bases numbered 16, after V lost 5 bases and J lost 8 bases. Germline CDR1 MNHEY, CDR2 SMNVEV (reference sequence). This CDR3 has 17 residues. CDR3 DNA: TGTGCCAGCAGTGCCCGATTGACTAGCGGCTCTACGGATGAGCAGTTCTTC. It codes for CASSARLTSGSTDEQFF.

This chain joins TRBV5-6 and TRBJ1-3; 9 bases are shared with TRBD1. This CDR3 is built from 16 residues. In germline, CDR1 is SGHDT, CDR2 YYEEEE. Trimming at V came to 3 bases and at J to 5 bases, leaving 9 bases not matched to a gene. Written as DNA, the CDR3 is TGTGCCAGCAGCTCCGGGACAGGGAGTAGCAGAAACACCATATATTTT. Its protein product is CASSSGTGSSRNTIYF. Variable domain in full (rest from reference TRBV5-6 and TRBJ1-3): DAGVTQSPTHLIKTRGQQVTLRCSPKSGHDTVSWYQQALGQGPQFIFQYYEEEERQRGNFPDRFSGHQFPNYSSELNVNALLLGDSALYLCASSSGTGSSRNTIYFGEGSWLTVV.

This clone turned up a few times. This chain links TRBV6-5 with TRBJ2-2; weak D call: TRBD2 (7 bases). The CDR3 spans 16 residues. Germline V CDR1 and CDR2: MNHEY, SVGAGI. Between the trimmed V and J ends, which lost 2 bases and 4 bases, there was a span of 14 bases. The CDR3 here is CASSYKGGAITGELFF. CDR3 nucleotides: TGTGCCAGCAGTTACAAGGGGGGGGCGATCACCGGGGAGCTGTTTTTT.

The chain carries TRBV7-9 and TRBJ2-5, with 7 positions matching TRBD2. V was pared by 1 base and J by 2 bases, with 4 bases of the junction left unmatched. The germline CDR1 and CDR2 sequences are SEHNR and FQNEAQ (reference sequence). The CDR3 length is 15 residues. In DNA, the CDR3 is TGTGCCAGCAGCTTAGACAGCGGGGTTCAAGAGACCCAGTACTTC. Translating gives CASSLDSGVQETQYF.

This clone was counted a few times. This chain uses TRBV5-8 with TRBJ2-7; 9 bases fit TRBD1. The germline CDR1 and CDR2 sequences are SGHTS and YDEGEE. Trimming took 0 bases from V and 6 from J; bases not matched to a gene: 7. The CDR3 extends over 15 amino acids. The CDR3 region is CASSLGDRVRREQYV. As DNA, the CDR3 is TGTGCCAGCAGCTTGGGGGACAGGGTCCGCCGCGAGCAGTACGTC.

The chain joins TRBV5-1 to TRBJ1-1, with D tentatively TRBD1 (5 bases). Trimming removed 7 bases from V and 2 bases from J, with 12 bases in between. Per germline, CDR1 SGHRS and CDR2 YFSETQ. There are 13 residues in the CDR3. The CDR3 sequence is CASSRVGNTEAFF. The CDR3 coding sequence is TGCGCCAGCTCCAGGGTGGGTAACACTGAAGCTTTCTTT.

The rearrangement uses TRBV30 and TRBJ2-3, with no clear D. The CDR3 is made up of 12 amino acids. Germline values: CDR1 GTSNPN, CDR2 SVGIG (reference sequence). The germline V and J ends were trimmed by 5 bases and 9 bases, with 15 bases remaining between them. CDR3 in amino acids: CAWRQDSPTQYF. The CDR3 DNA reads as TGTGCCTGGCGCCAAGACTCCCCAACGCAGTATTTT.

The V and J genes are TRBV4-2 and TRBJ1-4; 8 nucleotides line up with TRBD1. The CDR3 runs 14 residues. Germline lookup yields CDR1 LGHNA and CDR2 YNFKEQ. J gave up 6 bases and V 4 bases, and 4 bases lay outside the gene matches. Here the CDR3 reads CASSLGTGDEKLFF. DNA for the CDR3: TGTGCCAGCAGCCTTGGGACAGGCGATGAAAAACTGTTTTTT.

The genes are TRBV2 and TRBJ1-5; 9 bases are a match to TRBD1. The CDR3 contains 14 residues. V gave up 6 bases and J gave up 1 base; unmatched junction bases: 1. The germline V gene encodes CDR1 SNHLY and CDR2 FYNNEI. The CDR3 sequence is CASRGTGSNQPQHF. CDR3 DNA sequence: TGTGCCAGCAGGGGGACAGGGAGCAATCAGCCCCAGCATTTT. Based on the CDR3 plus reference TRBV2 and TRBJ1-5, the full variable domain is EPEVTQTPSHQVTQMGQEVILRCVPISNHLYFYWYRQILGQKVEFLVSFYNNEISEKSEIFDDQFSVERPDGSNFTLKIRSTKLEDSAMYFCASRGTGSNQPQHFGDGTRLSIL.

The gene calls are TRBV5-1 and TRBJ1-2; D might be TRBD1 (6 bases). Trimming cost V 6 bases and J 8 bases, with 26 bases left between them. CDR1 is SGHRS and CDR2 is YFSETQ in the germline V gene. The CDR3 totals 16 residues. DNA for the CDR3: TGCGCCAGCACTGGGGACAAGGCCTCCTCTGGGGAAGGCTACACCTTC. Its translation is CASTGDKASSGEGYTF.

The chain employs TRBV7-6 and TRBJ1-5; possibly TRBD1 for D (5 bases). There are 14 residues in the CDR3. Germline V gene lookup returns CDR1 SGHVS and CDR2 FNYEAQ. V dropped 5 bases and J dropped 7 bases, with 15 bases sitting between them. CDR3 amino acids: CASSPGSGLQPQHF. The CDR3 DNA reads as TGTGCCAGCAGCCCCGGATCAGGGCTCCAGCCCCAGCATTTT. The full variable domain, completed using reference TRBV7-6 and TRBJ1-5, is GAGVSQSPRYKVTKRGQDVALRCDPISGHVSLYWYRQALGQGPEFLTYFNYEAQQDKSGLPNDRFSAERPEGSISTLTIQRTEQRDSAMYRCASSPGSGLQPQHFGDGTRLSIL.

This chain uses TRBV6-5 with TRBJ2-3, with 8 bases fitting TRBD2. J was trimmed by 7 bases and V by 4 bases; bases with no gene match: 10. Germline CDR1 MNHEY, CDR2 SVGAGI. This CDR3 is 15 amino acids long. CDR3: CASSSPTSDENTQYF. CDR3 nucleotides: TGTGCCAGCAGTTCCCCGACTAGCGATGAGAATACGCAGTATTTT.

CDR3 in DNA: TGTGCCAGCAGCGTAGGCCCAGGGGCCACAAATGGCTACACCTTC. Translated, it gives CASSVGPGATNGYTF. This chain links TRBV9 with TRBJ1-2, with a weak D call TRBD1 (6 bases). This CDR3 comprises 15 residues. Trimming pared 0 bases from V and 6 bases from J, leaving 15 bases between. Germline-derived CDR1 and CDR2 are SGDLS and YYNGEE.